These 10 T cell receptor beta chains share one sample of origin, sequenced in a study of shared T cell receptors in the human thymus. Data came from immunoSEQ multiplex PCR; TCRdb stores just in-frame clones and leaves some out. The repertoire consists of 450,000 to 650,000 clones, with about 84% occurring once and the leading ten covering more than 0.01%. The same data also contributed to another study, on human thymus T cells.

Specimen: thymocytes. These receptors were obtained from a boy in the first two years of life with a congenital heart defect.

V gene TRBV7-2 combines with J gene TRBJ2-7; D possibly corresponds to TRBD2 (6 bases). V was trimmed by 4 bases and J by 4 bases, leaving 11 bases between them. The length of the CDR3 is 13 residues. Germline assignment: CDR1 SGHTA and CDR2 FQGNSA. DNA for the CDR3: TGTGCCAGCAGCTCCCCGGGGAGGTACGAGCAGTACTTC. This translates into CASSSPGRYEQYF.

The chain joins TRBV29-1 to TRBJ2-1, with D unclear. Looked up from germline, CDR1 is SQVTM and CDR2 is ANQGSEA. There are 13 residues in the CDR3. Trimming pared 7 bases from V and 2 bases from J, leaving 12 bases between. In DNA form, the CDR3 reads TGCAGCGAGACCAGGTCCGCCTACAATGAGCAGTTCTTC. It is translated as CSETRSAYNEQFF.

The chain recombines TRBV5-6 with TRBJ2-5; D is ambiguous. The CDR3 sequence is 14 residues long. Germline lookup yields CDR1 SGHDT and CDR2 YYEEEE. V lost 0 bases, J lost 5 bases, and 11 bases lay in between. The CDR3 nucleotides are TGTGCCAGCAGCTTGGCCGGTGCGCGGGAGACCCAGTACTTC. Encoded protein: CASSLAGARETQYF.

This rearrangement joins TRBV10-3 to TRBJ2-1, with D uncertain. V was clipped by 4 bases and J by 4 bases, with 17 bases between them. CDR1 and CDR2 (germline): ENHRY, SYGVKD. The CDR3 has 16 amino acids. CDR3 sequence: CAISGDLPPLYNEQFF. DNA for the CDR3: TGTGCCATCAGTGGCGATCTACCTCCTTTATACAATGAGCAGTTCTTC.

The J gene is TRBJ2-1, the V gene TRBV9; D possibly corresponds to TRBD2 (7 bases). The V end lost 4 bases, the J end lost 8 bases, and 16 bases lay between the germline ends. This CDR3 spans 14 amino acids. Looked up from germline, CDR1 is SGDLS and CDR2 is YYNGEE. As DNA, the CDR3 is TGTGCCAGCAGCTCCCCGGGGAGGGGGGATGAGCAGTTCTTC. This gives the protein CASSSPGRGDEQFF.

This clone is a singleton in its sample. This chain links TRBV19 with TRBJ2-1; the D is unclear. Germline CDR1 is LNHDA and CDR2 is SQIVND (reference sequence). The V gene lost 3 bases and the J gene lost 6 bases, with 15 bases spanning the gap. This CDR3 is 15 amino acids long. This CDR3 reads CASSISETEANEQFF. The CDR3 coding sequence is TGTGCCAGTAGTATTTCGGAGACTGAAGCCAATGAGCAGTTCTTC. Variable domain in full (rest from reference TRBV19 and TRBJ2-1): DGGITQSPKYLFRKEGQNVTLSCEQNLNHDAMYWYRQDPGQGLRLIYYSQIVNDFQKGDIAEGYSVSREKKESFPLTVTSAQKNPTAFYLCASSISETEANEQFFGPGTRLTVL.

J is TRBJ1-2 and V is TRBV15, with 9 positions matching TRBD1. The J segment lost 5 bases and the V segment lost 4 bases, leaving 14 bases of the junction unmatched. Germline V gives CDR1 LNHNV, CDR2 YYDKDF (reference sequence). This CDR3 has 17 residues. CDR3 coding DNA: TGTGCCACCAGCACCGGACCGGACAGGGGCCTGAGGTATGGCTACACCTTC. Its protein is CATSTGPDRGLRYGYTF. The whole variable domain, remainder taken from reference TRBV15 and TRBJ1-2, is DAMVIQNPRYQVTQFGKPVTLSCSQTLNHNVMYWYQQKSSQAPKLLFHYYDKDFNNEADTPDNFQSRRPNTSFCFLDIRSPGLGDTAMYLCATSTGPDRGLRYGYTFGSGTRLTVV.

The chain combines TRBV27 with TRBJ1-1; TRBD1 might be the D (5 bases). The germline V gene has CDR1 MNHEY and CDR2 SMNVEV (reference sequence). This CDR3 region has 13 residues. Trimming left V 6 bases short and J 0 bases short, with 8 bases between. The CDR3 protein is CASSTGLNTEAFF. CDR3 coding DNA: TGTGCCAGCAGCACAGGTTTGAACACTGAAGCTTTCTTT.

The chain combines TRBV4-1 with TRBJ2-7; TRBD1 matches 9 bases. The J segment lost 0 bases and the V segment lost 2 bases, leaving 11 bases of the junction unmatched. The V gene's germline CDR1 is MGHRA and CDR2 YSYEKL. This CDR3 contains 18 residues. CDR3 amino acids: CASSQQIGTGPRSYEQYF. The CDR3 nucleotides read TGCGCCAGCAGCCAACAAATCGGGACAGGGCCCCGCTCCTACGAGCAGTACTTC.

The chain combines TRBV30 with TRBJ1-1; D is possibly TRBD1 (5 bases). This CDR3 comprises 14 residues. V lost 2 bases and J 4 bases, leaving 14 bases between the germline ends. The V gene's germline CDR1 is GTSNPN and CDR2 SVGIG (reference sequence). The CDR3 sequence is CAWSPRVVGTEAFF. The CDR3 DNA reads as TGTGCCTGGAGTCCCAGGGTGGTGGGCACTGAAGCTTTCTTT. The variable domain in full, with the rest retrieved from reference TRBV30 and TRBJ1-1, is SQTIHQWPATLVQPVGSPLSLECTVEGTSNPNLYWYRQAAGRGLQLLFYSVGIGQISSEVPQNLSASRPQDRQFILSSKKLLLSDSGFYLCAWSPRVVGTEAFFGQGTRLTVV.